This T cell receptor beta chain was profiled in a study of CD8+ T cells in alopecia areata. Isolated RNA was reverse transcribed into cDNA used as the sequencing template. Method: immunoSEQ multiplex PCR; TCRdb's copy keeps in-frame clones and lacks some. The sample holds 290,000 or so clones, and no clone turns up only once. Markers used for sorting pooled cutaneous lymph node cells were CD4, CD8alpha, NKG2D, NKG2ACE and others. From germline, CDR1 is NSQYPW and CDR2 LRSPGD (reference sequence). The junction had 2 bases not matched to a gene; V was cut back by 3 bases and J by 1 base. CDR3 length equals 16 residues. The table lists this clone with a few counts. Gene names follow the mouse nomenclature. The sequence runs out 4 residues before the end of the CDR3; the remainder is reconstructed from the germline J gene. Other DNA sequences in this sample translate to the same CDR3.

The TCR sequence derives from a C3H/HeJ mouse with alopecia areata. The MHC haplotype recorded for the strain is H2-k. V usage is TRBV1 and J usage is TRBJ2-2, with 10 nucleotides matching TRBD1. Sequenced sample: CD4+ T cells sorted from a lymph node. The CDR3 loop is CTCSARTGGNTGQLYF. Partial CDR3 DNA: TGCACCTGCAGTGCGAGGACAGGGGGAAACACCGGG.